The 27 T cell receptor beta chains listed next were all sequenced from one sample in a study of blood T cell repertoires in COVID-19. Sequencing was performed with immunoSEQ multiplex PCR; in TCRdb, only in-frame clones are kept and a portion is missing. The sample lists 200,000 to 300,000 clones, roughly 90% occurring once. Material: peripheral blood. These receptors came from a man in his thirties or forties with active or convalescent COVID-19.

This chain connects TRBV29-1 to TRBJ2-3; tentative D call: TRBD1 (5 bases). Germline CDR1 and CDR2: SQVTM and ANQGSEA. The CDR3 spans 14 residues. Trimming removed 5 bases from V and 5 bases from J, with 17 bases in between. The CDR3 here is CSVLRQTHRDTQYF. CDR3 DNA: TGCAGCGTTCTTCGACAGACGCACAGAGATACGCAGTATTTT.

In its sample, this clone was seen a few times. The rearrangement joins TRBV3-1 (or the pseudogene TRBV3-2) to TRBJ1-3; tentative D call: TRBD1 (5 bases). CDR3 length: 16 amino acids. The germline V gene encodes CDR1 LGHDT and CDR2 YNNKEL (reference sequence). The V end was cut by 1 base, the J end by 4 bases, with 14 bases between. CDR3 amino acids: CASSQAGGGSGNTIYF. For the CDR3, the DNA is TGTGCCAGCAGCCAAGCAGGCGGGGGGTCCGGAAACACCATATATTTT.

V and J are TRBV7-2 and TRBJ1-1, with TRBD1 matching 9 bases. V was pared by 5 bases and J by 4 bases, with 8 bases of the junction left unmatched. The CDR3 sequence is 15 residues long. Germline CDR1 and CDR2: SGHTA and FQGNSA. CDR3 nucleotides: TGTGCCAGCAGCCTACAGGGGGCATGGGGCACTGAAGCTTTCTTT. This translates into CASSLQGAWGTEAFF.

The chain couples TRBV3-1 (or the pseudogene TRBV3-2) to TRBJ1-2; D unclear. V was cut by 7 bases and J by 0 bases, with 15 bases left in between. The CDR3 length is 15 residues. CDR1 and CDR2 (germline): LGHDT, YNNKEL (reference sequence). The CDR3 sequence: CASTLGGGTNYGYTF. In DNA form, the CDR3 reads TGTGCCAGCACCCTCGGAGGAGGTACTAACTATGGCTACACCTTC.

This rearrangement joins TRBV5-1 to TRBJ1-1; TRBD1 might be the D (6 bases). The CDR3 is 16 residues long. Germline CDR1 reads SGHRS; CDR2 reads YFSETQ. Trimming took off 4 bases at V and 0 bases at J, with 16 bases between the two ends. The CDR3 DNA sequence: TGCGCCAGCAGCCCAGCCACAGGGACCATGAACACTGAAGCTTTCTTT. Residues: CASSPATGTMNTEAFF.

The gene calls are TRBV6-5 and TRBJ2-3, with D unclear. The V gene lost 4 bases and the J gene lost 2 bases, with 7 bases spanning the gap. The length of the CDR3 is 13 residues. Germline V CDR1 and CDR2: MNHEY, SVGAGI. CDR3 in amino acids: CASSSVSTDTQYF. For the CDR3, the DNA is TGTGCCAGCAGTTCAGTGTCCACAGATACGCAGTATTTT.

Here the CDR3 reads CASSLTDGGTEAFF. CDR3 nucleotides: TGCGCCAGCAGCTTGACTGACGGGGGCACTGAAGCTTTCTTT. This rearrangement joins TRBV5-1 to TRBJ1-1; D perhaps matches TRBD1 (5 bases). The CDR3 length is 14 residues. The V gene lost 1 base and the J gene lost 4 bases, with 11 bases spanning the gap. The germline gives CDR1 SGHRS, CDR2 YFSETQ. The variable domain in full, with the rest retrieved from reference TRBV5-1 and TRBJ1-1, is KAGVTQTPRYLIKTRGQQVTLSCSPISGHRSVSWYQQTPGQGLQFLFEYFSETQRNKGNFPGRFSGRQFSNSRSEMNVSTLELGDSALYLCASSLTDGGTEAFFGQGTRLTVV.

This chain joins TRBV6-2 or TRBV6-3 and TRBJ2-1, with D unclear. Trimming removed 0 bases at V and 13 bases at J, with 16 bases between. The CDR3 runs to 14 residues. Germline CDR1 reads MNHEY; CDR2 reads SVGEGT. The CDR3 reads CASSYSRFPFQQFF. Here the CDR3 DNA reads TGTGCCAGCAGTTACTCGAGGTTCCCTTTTCAACAGTTCTTC.

The CDR3 DNA follows: TGTGCCAGCAGCTCTACAGGGGATTCACCCCTCCACTTT. Translating it yields CASSSTGDSPLHF. The chain uses TRBV7-2 and TRBJ1-6; 7 bases line up with TRBD1. CDR1 and CDR2 from the germline V gene are SGHTA and FQGNSA. J lost 8 bases, V lost 4 bases, and 2 bases had no gene match. This CDR3 has 13 amino acids.

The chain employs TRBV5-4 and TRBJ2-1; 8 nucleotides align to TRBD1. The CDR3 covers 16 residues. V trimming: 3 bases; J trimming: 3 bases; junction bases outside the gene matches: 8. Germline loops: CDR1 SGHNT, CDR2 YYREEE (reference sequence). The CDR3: CASSSKVQGDYNEQFF. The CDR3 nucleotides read TGTGCCAGCAGCTCAAAGGTACAGGGGGACTACAATGAGCAGTTCTTC.

CDR3 sequence: CASSPSGDRIFGQYF. The CDR3 DNA is TGTGCCAGCAGCCCCTCCGGGGACAGAATATTTGGGCAGTATTTT. The gene calls are TRBV5-4 and TRBJ2-3; 7 positions match TRBD1. V was clipped by 4 bases and J by 11 bases; unmatched bases: 16. Germline V lookup: CDR1 SGHNT, CDR2 YYREEE (reference sequence). The CDR3 has 15 amino acids.

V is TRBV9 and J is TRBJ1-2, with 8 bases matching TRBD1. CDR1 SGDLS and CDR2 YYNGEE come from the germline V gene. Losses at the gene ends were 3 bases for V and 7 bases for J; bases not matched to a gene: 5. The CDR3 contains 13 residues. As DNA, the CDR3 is TGTGCCAGCAGCGCCGGGACAGGTAGTGGCTACACCTTC. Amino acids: CASSAGTGSGYTF.

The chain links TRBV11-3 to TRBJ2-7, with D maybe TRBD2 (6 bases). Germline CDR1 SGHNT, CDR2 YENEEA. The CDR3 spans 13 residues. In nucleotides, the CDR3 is TGTCTTGAACCCCAGCCCGGGGGCTACGAGCAGTACTTC. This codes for CLEPQPGGYEQYF.

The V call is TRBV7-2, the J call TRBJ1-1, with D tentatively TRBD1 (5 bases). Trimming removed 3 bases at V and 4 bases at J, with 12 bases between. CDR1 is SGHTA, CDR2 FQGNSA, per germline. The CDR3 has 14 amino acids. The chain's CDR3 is CASSFRALGTEAFF. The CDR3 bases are TGTGCCAGCAGCTTCAGGGCTTTGGGCACTGAAGCTTTCTTT.

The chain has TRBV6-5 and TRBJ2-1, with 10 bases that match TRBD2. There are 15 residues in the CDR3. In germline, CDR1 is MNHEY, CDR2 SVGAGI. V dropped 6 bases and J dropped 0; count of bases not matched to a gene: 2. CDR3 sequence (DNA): TGTGCCAGCAGATTAGCGGGGGGCTCCTACAATGAGCAGTTCTTC. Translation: CASRLAGGSYNEQFF.

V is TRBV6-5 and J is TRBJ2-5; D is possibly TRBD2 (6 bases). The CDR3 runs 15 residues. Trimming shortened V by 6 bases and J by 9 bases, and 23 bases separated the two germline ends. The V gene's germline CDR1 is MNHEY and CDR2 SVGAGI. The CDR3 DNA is TGTGCCAGCAGACAACCGGGACTGCCGTCGGAGTCCCAGTACTTC. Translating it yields CASRQPGLPSESQYF.

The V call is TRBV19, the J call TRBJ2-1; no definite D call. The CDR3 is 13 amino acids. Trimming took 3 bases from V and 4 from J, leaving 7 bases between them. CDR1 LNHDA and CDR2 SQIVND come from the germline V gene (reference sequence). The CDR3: CASSISNYNEQFF. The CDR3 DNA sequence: TGTGCCAGTAGTATTTCCAATTACAATGAGCAGTTCTTC.

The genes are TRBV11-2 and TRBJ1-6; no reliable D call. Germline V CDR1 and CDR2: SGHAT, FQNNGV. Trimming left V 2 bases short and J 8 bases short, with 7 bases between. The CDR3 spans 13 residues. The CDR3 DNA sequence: TGTGCCAGCAGCTTAAAGGGAGATTCACCCCTCCACTTT. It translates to CASSLKGDSPLHF.

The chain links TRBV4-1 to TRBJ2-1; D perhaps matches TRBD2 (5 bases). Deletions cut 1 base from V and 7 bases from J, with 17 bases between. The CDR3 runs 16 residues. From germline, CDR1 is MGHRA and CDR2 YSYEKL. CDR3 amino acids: CASSQGPGGAGNEQFF. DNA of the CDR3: TGCGCCAGCAGCCAAGGACCAGGAGGCGCAGGAAATGAGCAGTTCTTC.

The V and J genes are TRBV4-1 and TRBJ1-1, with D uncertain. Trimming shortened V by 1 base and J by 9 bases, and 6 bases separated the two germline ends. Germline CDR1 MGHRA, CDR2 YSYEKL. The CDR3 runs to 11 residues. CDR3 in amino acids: CASSQGGQAFF. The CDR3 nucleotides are TGCGCCAGCAGCCAAGGAGGGCAAGCTTTCTTT.

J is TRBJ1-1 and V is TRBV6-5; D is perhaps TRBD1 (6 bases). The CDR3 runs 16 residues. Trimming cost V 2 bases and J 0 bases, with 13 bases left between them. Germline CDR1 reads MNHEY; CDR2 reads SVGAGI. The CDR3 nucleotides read TGTGCCAGCAGTTACGTTGCGGGGGGCATGAACACTGAAGCTTTCTTT. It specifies CASSYVAGGMNTEAFF.

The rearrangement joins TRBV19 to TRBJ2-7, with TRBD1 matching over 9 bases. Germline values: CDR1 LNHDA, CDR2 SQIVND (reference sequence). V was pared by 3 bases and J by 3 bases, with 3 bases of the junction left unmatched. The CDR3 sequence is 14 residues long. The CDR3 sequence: CASSMRQGVYEQYF. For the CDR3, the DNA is TGTGCCAGTAGTATGAGACAGGGGGTCTACGAGCAGTACTTC.

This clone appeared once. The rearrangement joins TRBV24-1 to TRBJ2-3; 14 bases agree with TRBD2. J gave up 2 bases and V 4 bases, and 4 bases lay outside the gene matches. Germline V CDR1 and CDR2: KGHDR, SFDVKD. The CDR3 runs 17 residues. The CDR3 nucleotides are TGTGCCACCAGTGACTCGGGACTAGCGGGGGACACAGATACGCAGTATTTT. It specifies CATSDSGLAGDTDTQYF.

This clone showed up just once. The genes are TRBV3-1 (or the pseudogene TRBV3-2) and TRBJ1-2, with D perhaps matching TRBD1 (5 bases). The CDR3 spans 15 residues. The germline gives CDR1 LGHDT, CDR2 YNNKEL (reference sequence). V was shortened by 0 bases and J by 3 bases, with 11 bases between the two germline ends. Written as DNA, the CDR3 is TGTGCCAGCAGCCAAGATACGACAGCCTACTATGGCTACACCTTC. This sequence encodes CASSQDTTAYYGYTF.

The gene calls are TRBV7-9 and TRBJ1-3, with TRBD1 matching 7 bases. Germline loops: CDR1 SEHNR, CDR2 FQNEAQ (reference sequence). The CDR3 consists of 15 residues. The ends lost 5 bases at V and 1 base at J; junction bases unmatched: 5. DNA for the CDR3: TGTGCCAGCAGCCACCGACAGGGATCTGGAAACACCATATATTTT. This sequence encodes CASSHRQGSGNTIYF.

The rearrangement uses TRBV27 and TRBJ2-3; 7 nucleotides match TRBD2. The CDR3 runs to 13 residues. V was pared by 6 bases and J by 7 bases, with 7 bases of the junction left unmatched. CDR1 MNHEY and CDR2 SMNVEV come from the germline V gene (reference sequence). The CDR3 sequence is CASSGLGSNTQYF. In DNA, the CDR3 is TGTGCCAGCAGCGGACTAGGAAGTAATACGCAGTATTTT.

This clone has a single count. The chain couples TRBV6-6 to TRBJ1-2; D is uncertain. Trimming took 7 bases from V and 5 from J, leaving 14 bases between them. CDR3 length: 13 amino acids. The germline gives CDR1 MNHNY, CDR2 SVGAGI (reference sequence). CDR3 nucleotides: TGTGCCAGCATTGGAGTCGCCCTATATGGCTACACCTTC. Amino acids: CASIGVALYGYTF.